This T cell receptor beta chain derives from a study of T cell repertoires in cytomegalovirus infection. Study-wide context: Carrying CMV and the relevant HLA type showed in public TCR beta signatures.

Whole-study results and caveats: Identification of carriers of CMV plus the relevant HLA was achieved through cumulative public TCR beta family frequency.

Worth noting for this clonotype: Its specificity is not known.

TCRdb ran MiXCR on the reads and lists one entry per CDR3 protein. The sample lists 55,000 to 70,000 distinct CDR3 sequences, approximately 22% occurring once. The V gene lost 5 bases and the J gene lost 14 bases, with 13 bases spanning the gap. Germline loops: CDR1 SGHNT, CDR2 YENEEA. This CDR3 is built from 11 residues. This sequence was found in a human donor in good health (CMV status not recorded). Some clones in this sample may be carry-over from other donors' samples. The source material was PBMCs, sequenced either directly or after in vitro stimulation (not recorded which). The chain combines TRBV11-3 with TRBJ2-1; D unclear. CDR3 in amino acids: CASSQGVREFF. The DNA of the CDR3 is TGTGCCAGCAGCCAAGGAGTACGGGAGTTCTTC.